What follows are 13 T cell receptor beta chains derived from one specimen sequenced in a study of blood T cell repertoires in COVID-19. Here immunoSEQ multiplex PCR was the method, and the copy in TCRdb shows in-frame clones only, minus some. The sample lists 250,000 to 300,000 clones, approximately 83% occurring once. Sequenced sample: PBMCs or T cells enriched from blood (not recorded which). The receptors stem from a woman in her forties or fifties who had recovered from COVID-19.

The chain is built from TRBV28 and TRBJ1-5; TRBD1 aligns across 7 bases. The J segment lost 4 bases and the V segment lost 6 bases, leaving 12 bases of the junction unmatched. The CDR3 totals 16 residues. Per the germline V gene, CDR1 is MDHEN and CDR2 is SYDVKM. This CDR3 is CASREEYRGLNQPQHF. The CDR3 region has the DNA TGTGCCAGCAGAGAAGAGTACAGGGGCCTAAATCAGCCCCAGCATTTT.

The chain employs TRBV2 and TRBJ2-7, with 8 bases identical to TRBD1. J lost 4 bases, V lost 6 bases, and 8 bases had no gene match. CDR1 is SNHLY and CDR2 is FYNNEI in the germline V gene. The CDR3 totals 14 residues. The CDR3 spells CASSDTGGKYEQYF. In DNA form, the CDR3 reads TGTGCCAGCAGCGATACAGGGGGGAAGTACGAGCAGTACTTC. Supplemented by reference TRBV2 and TRBJ2-7, the full variable domain reads EPEVTQTPSHQVTQMGQEVILRCVPISNHLYFYWYRQILGQKVEFLVSFYNNEISEKSEIFDDQFSVERPDGSNFTLKIRSTKLEDSAMYFCASSDTGGKYEQYFGPGTRLTVT.

The CDR3 protein is CASSLRREPTDTQYF. The CDR3 region has the DNA TGTGCCAGCAGCTTGAGACGGGAACCCACAGATACGCAGTATTTT. This rearrangement joins TRBV5-4 to TRBJ2-3, with D possibly matching TRBD2 (5 bases). V was clipped by 1 base and J by 2 bases, with 11 bases between them. CDR3 length equals 15 residues. Germline CDR1 is SGHNT and CDR2 is YYREEE (reference sequence).

V gene TRBV5-4 combines with J gene TRBJ2-7; TRBD2 is a possible D gene (6 bases). The CDR3 contains 13 residues. Between the trimmed V and J ends, which lost 4 bases and 7 bases, there was a span of 15 bases. Per the germline V gene, CDR1 is SGHNT and CDR2 is YYREEE (reference sequence). The CDR3 nucleotides are TGTGCCAGCAGCCCCCCTTCGCGGGAAGAGCAGTACTTC. This translates into CASSPPSREEQYF. Variable domain in full (rest from reference TRBV5-4 and TRBJ2-7): ETGVTQSPTHLIKTRGQQVTLRCSSQSGHNTVSWYQQALGQGPQFIFQYYREEENGRGNFPPRFSGLQFPNYSSELNVNALELDDSALYLCASSPPSREEQYFGPGTRLTVT.

For this clone: A junction boundary mismatches the germline segment, possibly from a read error. Additional DNA sequences in this sample encode the identical CDR3. For the CDR3, the DNA is TGTGCCAGCAGCCCACAGGGGCAAGAAACCCAGTACTTC. This translates into CASSPQGQETQYF. The chain carries TRBV5-4 and TRBJ2-5; 7 bases map to TRBD1. In germline, CDR1 is SGHNT, CDR2 YYREEE (reference sequence). The CDR3 sequence is 13 residues long.

This chain links TRBV6-1 with TRBJ1-5; a possible D gene is TRBD1 (5 bases). V was cut by 2 bases and J by 15 bases, with 17 bases left in between. The CDR3 extends over 13 amino acids. Germline loops: CDR1 MNHNS, CDR2 SASEGT. CDR3 amino acids: CASSESGVYRWHF. CDR3 nucleotide sequence: TGTGCCAGCAGTGAATCGGGGGTGTACCGATGGCATTTT.

V is TRBV28 and J is TRBJ2-7; 13 nucleotides agree with TRBD2. Germline V lookup: CDR1 MDHEN, CDR2 SYDVKM. V lost 2 bases and J lost 7; bases outside the gene matches: 11. The CDR3 length is 17 residues. The DNA for the CDR3 is TGTGCCAGCAGTTTAGGACTAGCGGGAGCACGACTTGGGGAGCAGTACTTC. It encodes CASSLGLAGARLGEQYF.

The chain joins TRBV28 to TRBJ1-6; D might be TRBD1 (5 bases). This CDR3 comprises 17 residues. Germline V gene sequence: CDR1 MDHEN, CDR2 SYDVKM. V was trimmed by 5 bases and J by 4 bases, leaving 18 bases between them. This CDR3 reads CASSPSGRGGYNSPLHF. The CDR3, as DNA: TGTGCCAGCAGTCCTAGTGGCCGGGGGGGTTATAATTCACCCCTCCACTTT. The complete variable domain, with remaining parts taken from reference TRBV28 and TRBJ1-6, reads DVKVTQSSRYLVKRTGEKVFLECVQDMDHENMFWYRQDPGLGLRLIYFSYDVKMKEKGDIPEGYSVSREKKERFSLILESASTNQTSMYLCASSPSGRGGYNSPLHFGNGTRLTVT.

This clone has just one count. The CDR3 region is CASSSQSGLAGEQYF. The CDR3 DNA sequence: TGCGCCAGCAGCAGCCAATCGGGACTAGCTGGCGAGCAGTACTTC. The chain carries TRBV10-1 and TRBJ2-7; 9 bases line up with TRBD2. Unmatched junction bases numbered 12, after V lost 6 bases and J lost 6 bases. In germline, CDR1 is WNHNN, CDR2 SYGVQD (reference sequence). CDR3 length equals 15 residues.

This clone was detected only a few times. The chain has TRBV11-2 and TRBJ2-3, with D perhaps TRBD2 (6 bases). The ends were cut back, 1 base at V and 13 bases at J, with 18 bases in the middle. The germline V gene encodes CDR1 SGHAT and CDR2 FQNNGV. The CDR3 is 14 amino acids. CDR3 nucleotide sequence: TGTGCCAGCAGCTTAGGTTCCGGGAGCGGGCTGGAGTATTTT. Amino acid sequence: CASSLGSGSGLEYF.

V gene TRBV28 combines with J gene TRBJ2-1; weak D call: TRBD1 (5 bases). This CDR3 is 17 amino acids long. The germline V gene encodes CDR1 MDHEN and CDR2 SYDVKM. Trimming took off 2 bases at V and 8 bases at J, with 22 bases between the two ends. CDR3 loop: CASSLASWGKTHDEQFF. Here the CDR3 DNA reads TGTGCCAGCAGTTTAGCGAGCTGGGGCAAGACACACGATGAGCAGTTCTTC.

The V and J genes are TRBV7-8 and TRBJ1-2; D is ambiguous. V was clipped by 4 bases and J by 5 bases, with 17 bases between them. CDR3 length: 15 amino acids. In germline, CDR1 is SGHVS, CDR2 FQNEAQ. The CDR3 is CASSSPQTRKYGYTF. CDR3 coding DNA: TGTGCCAGCAGCTCCCCCCAGACAAGGAAATATGGCTACACCTTC.

This clone was seen once. V is TRBV6-5 and J is TRBJ1-1; possible D gene TRBD1, 5 bases. V gave up 8 bases and J gave up 4 bases, with 17 bases separating them. Germline CDR1 MNHEY, CDR2 SVGAGI. The CDR3 loop spans 14 amino acids. The CDR3 protein is CASASRGGGTEAFF. The CDR3 DNA reads as TGTGCCAGCGCCTCTCGGGGGGGTGGCACTGAAGCTTTCTTT.